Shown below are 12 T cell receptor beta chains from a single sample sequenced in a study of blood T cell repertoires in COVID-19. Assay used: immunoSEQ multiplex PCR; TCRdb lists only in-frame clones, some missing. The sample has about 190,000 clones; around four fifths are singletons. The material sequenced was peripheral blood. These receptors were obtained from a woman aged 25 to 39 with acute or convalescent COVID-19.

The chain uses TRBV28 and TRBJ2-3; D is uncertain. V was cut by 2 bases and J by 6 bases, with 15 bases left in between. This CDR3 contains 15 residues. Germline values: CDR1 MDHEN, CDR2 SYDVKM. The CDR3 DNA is TGTGCCAGCAGTTTAGTCGCTAGTCCCCCCGATACGCAGTATTTT. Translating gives CASSLVASPPDTQYF.

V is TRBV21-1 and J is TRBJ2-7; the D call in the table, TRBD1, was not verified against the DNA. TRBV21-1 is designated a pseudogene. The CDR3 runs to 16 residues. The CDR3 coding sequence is TGTGCCAGCAGCCTTTTCCGGGACAGAGGCACCTACGAGCAGTACTTC. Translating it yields CASSLFRDRGTYEQYF.

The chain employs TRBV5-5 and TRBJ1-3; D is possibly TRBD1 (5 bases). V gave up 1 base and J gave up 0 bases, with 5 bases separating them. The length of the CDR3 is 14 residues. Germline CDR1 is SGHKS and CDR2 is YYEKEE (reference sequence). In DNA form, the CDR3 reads TGTGCCAGCAGCTTGAGGGGCTCTGGAAACACCATATATTTT. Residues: CASSLRGSGNTIYF. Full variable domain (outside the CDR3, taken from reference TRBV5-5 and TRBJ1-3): DAGVTQSPTHLIKTRGQQVTLRCSPISGHKSVSWYQQVLGQGPQFIFQYYEKEERGRGNFPDRFSARQFPNYSSELNVNALLLGDSALYLCASSLRGSGNTIYFGEGSWLTVV.

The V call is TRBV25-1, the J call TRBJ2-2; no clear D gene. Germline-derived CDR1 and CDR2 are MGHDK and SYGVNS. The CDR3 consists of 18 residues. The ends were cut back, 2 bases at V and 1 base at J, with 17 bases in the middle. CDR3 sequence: CASSEADPRVWNTGELFF. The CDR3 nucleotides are TGTGCCAGCAGTGAAGCTGACCCTAGAGTATGGAACACCGGGGAGCTGTTTTTT.

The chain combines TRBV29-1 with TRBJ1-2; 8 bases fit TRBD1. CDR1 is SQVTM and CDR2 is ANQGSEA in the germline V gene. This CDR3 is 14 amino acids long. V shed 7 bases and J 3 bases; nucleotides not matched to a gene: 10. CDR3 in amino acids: CSGSGGAGDYGYTF. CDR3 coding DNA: TGCAGCGGTTCAGGGGGCGCGGGGGACTATGGCTACACCTTC.

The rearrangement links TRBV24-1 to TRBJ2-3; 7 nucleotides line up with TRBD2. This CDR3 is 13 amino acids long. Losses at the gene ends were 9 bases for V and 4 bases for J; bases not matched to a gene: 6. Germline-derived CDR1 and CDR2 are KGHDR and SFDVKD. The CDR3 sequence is CATRGGVPDTQYF. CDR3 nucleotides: TGTGCCACCCGTGGGGGGGTCCCAGATACGCAGTATTTT.

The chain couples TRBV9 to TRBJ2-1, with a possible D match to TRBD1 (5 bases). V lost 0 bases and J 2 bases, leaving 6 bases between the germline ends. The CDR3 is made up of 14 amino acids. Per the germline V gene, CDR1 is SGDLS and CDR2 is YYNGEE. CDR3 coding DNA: TGTGCCAGCAGCGTAGGACAGACCTACAATGAGCAGTTCTTC. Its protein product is CASSVGQTYNEQFF.

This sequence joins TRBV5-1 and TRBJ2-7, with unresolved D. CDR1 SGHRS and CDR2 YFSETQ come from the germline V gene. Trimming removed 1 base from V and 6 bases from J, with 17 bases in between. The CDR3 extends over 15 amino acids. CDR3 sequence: CASSLYSRTGGEQYF. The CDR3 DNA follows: TGCGCCAGCAGCTTGTATTCCAGAACTGGCGGCGAGCAGTACTTC.

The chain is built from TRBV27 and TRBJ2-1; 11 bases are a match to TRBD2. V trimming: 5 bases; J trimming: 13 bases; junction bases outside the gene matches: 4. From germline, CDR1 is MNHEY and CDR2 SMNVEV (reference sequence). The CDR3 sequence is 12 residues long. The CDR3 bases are TGTGCCAGCAGTGCGACTAGCGGGAATCAGTTCTTC. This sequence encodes CASSATSGNQFF.

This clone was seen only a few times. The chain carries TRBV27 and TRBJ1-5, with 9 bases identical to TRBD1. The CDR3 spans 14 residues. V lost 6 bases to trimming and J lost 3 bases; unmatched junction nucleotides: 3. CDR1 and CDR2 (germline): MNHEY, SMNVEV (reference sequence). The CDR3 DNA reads TGTGCCAGCAGCGGGACAGGGTACAATCAGCCCCAGCATTTT. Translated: CASSGTGYNQPQHF.

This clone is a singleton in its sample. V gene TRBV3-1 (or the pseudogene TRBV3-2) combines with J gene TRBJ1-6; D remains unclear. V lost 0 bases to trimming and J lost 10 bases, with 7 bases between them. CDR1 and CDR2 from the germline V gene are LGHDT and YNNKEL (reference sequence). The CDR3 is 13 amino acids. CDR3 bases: TGTGCCAGCAGCCAAGATATCTCCTCACCCCTCCACTTT. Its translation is CASSQDISSPLHF.

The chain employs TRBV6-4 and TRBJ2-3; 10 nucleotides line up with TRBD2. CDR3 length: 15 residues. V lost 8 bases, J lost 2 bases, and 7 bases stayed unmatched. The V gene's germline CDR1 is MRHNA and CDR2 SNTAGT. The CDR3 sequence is CASSSSGGFTDTQYF. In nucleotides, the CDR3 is TGTGCCAGCTCTTCTAGCGGGGGTTTCACAGATACGCAGTATTTT.